Following are 8 T cell receptor beta chains from one sample sequenced in a study of blood T cell repertoires in COVID-19. Profiled with immunoSEQ multiplex PCR; TCRdb holds only in-frame clones, not every one. The top ten hold 11% of the sample, which has roughly 98,000 clones, around 82% seen once. The sample taken for sequencing was peripheral blood. All receptors derive from a man between 65 and 85 years old with active or convalescent COVID-19.

The V call is TRBV30, the J call TRBJ2-3; 8 positions agree with TRBD2. Germline loops: CDR1 GTSNPN, CDR2 SVGIG (reference sequence). J lost 1 base, V lost 2 bases, and 8 bases had no gene match. The CDR3 runs to 16 residues. The CDR3: CAWSPLAGGRTDTQYF. CDR3 in DNA: TGTGCCTGGAGTCCTCTGGCGGGGGGCCGCACAGATACGCAGTATTTT.

The chain joins TRBV4-3 to TRBJ1-1; D unresolved. V gave up 0 bases and J gave up 5 bases, with 13 bases separating them. The CDR3 totals 15 residues. The germline CDR1 and CDR2 sequences are LGHNA and YSLEER. The CDR3 DNA is TGCGCCAGCAGCCAAGATCCTGCCGGAGGGACTGAAGCTTTCTTT. Translated: CASSQDPAGGTEAFF.

Details on this clone: One end of the junction is discordant with germline, which a read error may explain. The chain combines TRBV4-2 with TRBJ2-5; 7 nucleotides align to TRBD2. Germline CDR1 and CDR2: LGHNA and YNFKEQ. This CDR3 has 14 amino acids. CDR3 nucleotide sequence: TGTGCCAGCAGCAAAGACGCTAGCGGTGAGACCCAGTACTTC. Translation: CASSKDASGETQYF.

This clone came up many times. This chain links TRBV19 with TRBJ2-7, with 7 bases aligning to TRBD1. V lost 7 bases and J lost 3; bases outside the gene matches: 9. The CDR3 has 14 amino acids. Germline V CDR1 and CDR2: LNHDA, SQIVND (reference sequence). CDR3 in DNA: TGTGCCAGTAAAGCCGGGGACAGTCACTACGAGCAGTACTTC. Residues: CASKAGDSHYEQYF.

The chain is built from TRBV5-5 and TRBJ1-1; no clear D gene. This CDR3 is built from 15 residues. Germline V gene data show CDR1 as SGHKS and CDR2 as YYEKEE (reference sequence). Deletions cut 0 bases from V and 4 bases from J, with 13 bases between. CDR3 in DNA: TGTGCCAGCAGCTTGGTATCCGGGTTCGGCACTGAAGCTTTCTTT. Translation: CASSLVSGFGTEAFF.

This clone came up a few times. The chain employs TRBV28 and TRBJ2-7; D uncertain. Deletions cut 2 bases from V and 0 bases from J, with 5 bases between. CDR1 and CDR2 (germline): MDHEN, SYDVKM. The CDR3 has 13 amino acids. This CDR3 reads CASSLEVSYEQYF. The CDR3 DNA is TGTGCCAGCAGTTTAGAGGTCTCCTACGAGCAGTACTTC.

This rearrangement joins TRBV9 to TRBJ2-1, with 13 positions matching TRBD2. The CDR3 consists of 15 residues. Germline V gene sequence: CDR1 SGDLS, CDR2 YYNGEE. Trimming removed 3 bases from V and 5 bases from J; junction bases left unmatched: 2. The CDR3 DNA reads as TGTGCCAGCAGCGGGACTAGCGGGGGCAACAATGAGCAGTTCTTC. This gives the protein CASSGTSGGNNEQFF.

The chain uses TRBV7-3 and TRBJ2-1, with D possibly TRBD2 on 5 matching bases. Germline assignment: CDR1 SGHTA and CDR2 FQGTGA. Trimming took 2 bases from V and 3 from J, leaving 5 bases between them. The CDR3 extends over 13 amino acids. CDR3 sequence reads: CASSLGSYNEQFF. CDR3 DNA sequence: TGTGCCAGCAGCTTAGGGAGCTACAATGAGCAGTTCTTC.